The clone carrying this T cell receptor beta chain was counted a few times. Its cognate antigen is unknown. TCRdb analysed the RACE reads with MiXCR anew, one entry per CDR3 protein. The profile shows under 300,000 distinct CDR3 sequences, over 8% of them singletons. Time point of the sample: pre-sensitization, week 0. Treatment: therapeutic diphenylcyclopropenone sensitization with weekly scalp DPC. The data were taken from a study of human T cells and chemical hapten exposure. Study at large: An area of 2 cm by approximately 2 cm on upper inner arm skin received 2% DPC for sensitization. Overall study findings and caveats: No alteration of TCRs above 1 in 1000 frequency was seen with DPC sensitization.

The length of the CDR3 is 15 residues. Germline assignment: CDR1 MNHEY and CDR2 SMNVEV (reference sequence). The V gene end was trimmed by 2 bases and the J gene end by 0 bases; junction bases not matched to a gene: 3. The clonotype originates from a woman between 35 and 50 years old with alopecia areata. Some clones in this sample may be carry-over from other donors' samples. Sequences were derived from whole blood, sampled in connection with sensitization to the hapten diphenylcyclopropenone (DPC). The V and J genes are TRBV27 and TRBJ1-1; 7 positions match TRBD1. The CDR3 sequence is CASSLRQGLNTEAFF. CDR3 coding DNA: TGTGCCAGCAGTTTACGACAGGGACTGAACACTGAAGCTTTCTTT.